This record looks at one T cell receptor beta chain sequence and its context. The antigen is not known. This record belongs to a study of T cell responses to AZD1222 COVID-19 vaccine. Germline values: CDR1 LGHDT, CDR2 YNNKEL (reference sequence). V lost 0 bases and J lost 7; bases outside the gene matches: 5. The length of the CDR3 is 14 residues. The study, taken as a whole, reports: Every sample of the repertoires postdated the peak T cell response. Spike-specific TCR breadth and depth were elevated following two AZD1222 doses. White British ancestry dominated among donors, who included more females, and clonal diversity was possibly underestimated.

Measured with immunoSEQ multiplex PCR; TCRdb has only the in-frame clones, and not every one. Of 130,000 or so clones in the sample, roughly nine tenths were seen once. The chain recombines TRBV3-1 (or the pseudogene TRBV3-2) with TRBJ1-2; the match to TRBD1 covers 7 bases. This TCR was recovered from an adult in good health. Sequencing used peripheral blood, obtained on day 0 of AZD1222 vaccination. CDR3 region: CASSQDSGGGGYTF. CDR3 bases: TGTGCCAGCAGCCAAGATTCAGGGGGGGGTGGCTACACCTTC.